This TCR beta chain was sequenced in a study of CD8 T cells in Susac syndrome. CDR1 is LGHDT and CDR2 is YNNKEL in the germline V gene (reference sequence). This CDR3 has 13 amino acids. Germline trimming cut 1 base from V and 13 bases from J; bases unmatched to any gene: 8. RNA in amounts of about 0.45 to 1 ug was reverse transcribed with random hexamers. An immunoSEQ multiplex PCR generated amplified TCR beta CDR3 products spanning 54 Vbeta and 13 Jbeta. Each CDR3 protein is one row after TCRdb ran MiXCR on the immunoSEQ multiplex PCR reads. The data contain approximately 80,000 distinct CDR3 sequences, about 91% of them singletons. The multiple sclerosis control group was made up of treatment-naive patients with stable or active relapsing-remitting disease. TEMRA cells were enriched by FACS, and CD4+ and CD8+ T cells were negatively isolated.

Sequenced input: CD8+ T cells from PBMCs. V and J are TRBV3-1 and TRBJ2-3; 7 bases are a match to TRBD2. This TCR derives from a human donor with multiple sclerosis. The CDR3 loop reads CASSQAGPRGEYF. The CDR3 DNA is TGTGCCAGCAGCCAAGCGGGACCCCGGGGGGAGTATTTT.